Listed here is a single T cell receptor beta chain. When the RNA was reverse transcribed, random hexamers were used with an input of about 0.5 to 1 ug. TCRdb re-called the immunoSEQ multiplex PCR reads with MiXCR, one entry per CDR3 protein. This sample has around 220,000 distinct CDR3 sequences, with about 93% found just once. The data derive from a study of CD8 T cells in Susac syndrome. CDR1 MNHEY and CDR2 SVGAGI come from the germline V gene. The CDR3 is 16 residues long. Trimming took 2 bases from V and 1 from J; bases not matched to a gene: 4. Sample: CD8+ T cells from PBMCs. The TCR comes from a human donor with multiple sclerosis. The chain is built from TRBV6-5 and TRBJ2-2; TRBD1 aligns across 7 bases. CDR3 nucleotide sequence: TGTGCCAGCAGTTACGGGGGACAGCGGAACACCGGGGAGCTGTTTTTT. Its translation: CASSYGGQRNTGELFF.